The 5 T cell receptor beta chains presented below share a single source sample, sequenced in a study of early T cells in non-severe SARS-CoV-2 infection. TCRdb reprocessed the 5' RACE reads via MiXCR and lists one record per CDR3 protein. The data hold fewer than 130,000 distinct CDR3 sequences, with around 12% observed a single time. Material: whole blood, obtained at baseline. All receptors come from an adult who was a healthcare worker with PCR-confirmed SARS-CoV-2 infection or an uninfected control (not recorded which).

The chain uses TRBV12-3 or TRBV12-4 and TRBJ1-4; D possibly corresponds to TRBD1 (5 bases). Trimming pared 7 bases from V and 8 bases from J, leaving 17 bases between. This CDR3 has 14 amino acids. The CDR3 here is CASTYSGGSEKLFF. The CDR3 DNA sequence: TGTGCCAGCACCTATAGTGGGGGGAGCGAAAAACTGTTTTTT.

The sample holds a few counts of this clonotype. The CDR3 bases are TGTGCCAGCAGCCCCGGCCATTGGGACAGCAATGAGCAGTTCTTC. It translates to CASSPGHWDSNEQFF. The chain employs TRBV11-2 and TRBJ2-1; the match to TRBD1 covers 7 bases. The CDR3 has 15 amino acids. Germline trimming cut 5 bases from V and 6 bases from J; bases unmatched to any gene: 10. Germline lookup yields CDR1 SGHAT and CDR2 FQNNGV.

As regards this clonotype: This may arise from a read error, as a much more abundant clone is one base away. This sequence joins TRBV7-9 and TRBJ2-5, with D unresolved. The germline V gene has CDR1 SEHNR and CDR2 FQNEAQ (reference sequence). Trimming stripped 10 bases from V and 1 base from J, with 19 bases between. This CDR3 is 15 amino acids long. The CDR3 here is CATTPGLVAQETQYF. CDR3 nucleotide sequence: TGTGCCACCACGCCTGGGCTAGTGGCCCAAGAGACCCAGTACTTC.

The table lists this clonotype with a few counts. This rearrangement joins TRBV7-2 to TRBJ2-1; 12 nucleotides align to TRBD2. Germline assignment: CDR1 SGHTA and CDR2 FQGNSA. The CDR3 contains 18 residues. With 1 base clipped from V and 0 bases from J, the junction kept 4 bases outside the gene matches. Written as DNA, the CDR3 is TGTGCCAGCAGCTTAGGGTTGGGACTAGCGGGCTCCTACAATGAGCAGTTCTTC. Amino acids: CASSLGLGLAGSYNEQFF. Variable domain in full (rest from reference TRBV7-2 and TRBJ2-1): GAGVSQSPSNKVTEKGKDVELRCDPISGHTALYWYRQSLGQGLEFLIYFQGNSAPDKSGLPSDRFSAERTGGSVSTLTIQRTQQEDSAVYLCASSLGLGLAGSYNEQFFGPGTRLTVL.

The CDR3 is CASSSASFGYTF. The CDR3 region has the DNA TGTGCCAGCAGTTCAGCTAGCTTCGGCTACACCTTC. The genes are TRBV28 and TRBJ1-2; D unclear. V lost 4 bases, J lost 8 bases, and 11 bases lay in between. From germline, CDR1 is MDHEN and CDR2 SYDVKM. The CDR3 contains 12 residues.